The 8 T cell receptor beta chains below all came from one sample that was sequenced in a study of monozygotic twins with inflammatory bowel disease. TCRdb re-called the 5' RACE reads; every CDR3 protein appears as one record, without DNA. Its table lists about 160,000 distinct CDR3 sequences. The specimen was blood. The receptors shown here come from a human donor with ulcerative colitis or Crohn's disease, or a healthy co-twin of an affected twin (not recorded which).

The V gene is TRBV28, the J gene TRBJ2-7; TCRdb proposes TRBD1, but this gene call is untestable without DNA. The germline gives CDR1 MDHEN, CDR2 SYDVKM. CDR3 length: 15 amino acids. This chain's CDR3 is CASNLGGQGSYEQYF.

The genes are TRBV5-5 and TRBJ1-2; the D call of TRBD1 rests on TCRdb alone, since no DNA is present to check it. The germline V gene has CDR1 SGHKS and CDR2 YYEKEE (reference sequence). This CDR3 spans 16 amino acids. The CDR3 here is CASSPPGNRGYYGYTF. The whole variable domain, filled in from reference TRBV5-5 and TRBJ1-2, reads DAGVTQSPTHLIKTRGQQVTLRCSPISGHKSVSWYQQVLGQGPQFIFQYYEKEERGRGNFPDRFSARQFPNYSSELNVNALLLGDSALYLCASSPPGNRGYYGYTFGSGTRLTVV.

The chain employs TRBV27 and TRBJ1-1. This CDR3 spans 14 amino acids. Germline V gene sequence: CDR1 MNHEY, CDR2 SMNVEV (reference sequence). CDR3 sequence reads: CASSLIGARTEAFF.

V is TRBV20-1 and J is TRBJ2-1; the TCRdb D gene call, TRBD1, has no DNA to confirm it. The CDR3 consists of 17 residues. The germline V gene encodes CDR1 DFQATT and CDR2 SNEGSKA (reference sequence). CDR3 residues: CSARDPTSGGAQNEQFF.

This chain's CDR3 is CSVVLAGARDTQYF. The V and J genes are TRBV29-1 and TRBJ2-3; the TRBD2 assignment by TCRdb is unverifiable without DNA. Germline lookup yields CDR1 SQVTM and CDR2 ANQGSEA. CDR3 length: 14 residues.

The J gene is TRBJ1-3, the V gene TRBV20-1; the TCRdb D gene call, TRBD1, has no DNA to confirm it. CDR3 length: 17 amino acids. The germline gives CDR1 DFQATT, CDR2 SNEGSKA (reference sequence). CDR3 sequence: CSATPWTGPSGGNTIYF.

This sequence joins TRBV7-8 and TRBJ2-2. The CDR3 is 15 residues long. Germline V gene sequence: CDR1 SGHVS, CDR2 FQNEAQ. This CDR3 reads CASSLVPTTTGELFF.

The chain is built from TRBV10-3 and TRBJ2-5. Germline CDR1 is ENHRY and CDR2 is SYGVKD. The CDR3 has 13 residues. The CDR3 here is CAISDGEWETQYF.